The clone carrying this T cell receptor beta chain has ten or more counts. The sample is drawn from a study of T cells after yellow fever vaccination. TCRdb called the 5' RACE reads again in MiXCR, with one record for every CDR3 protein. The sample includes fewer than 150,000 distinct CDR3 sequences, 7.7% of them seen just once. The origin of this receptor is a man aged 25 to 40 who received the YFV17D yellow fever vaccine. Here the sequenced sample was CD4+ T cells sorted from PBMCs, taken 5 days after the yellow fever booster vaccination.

The CDR3 bases are TGTGCCAGCAGCGCACAGGGGAGGGGGTCCTACGAGCAGTACTTC. Amino acid sequence: CASSAQGRGSYEQYF. V is TRBV12-3 or TRBV12-4 and J is TRBJ2-7, with D possibly being TRBD1 or TRBD2 (7 bases each). V was pared by 6 bases and J by 1 base, with 16 bases between. The CDR3 is 15 residues long.